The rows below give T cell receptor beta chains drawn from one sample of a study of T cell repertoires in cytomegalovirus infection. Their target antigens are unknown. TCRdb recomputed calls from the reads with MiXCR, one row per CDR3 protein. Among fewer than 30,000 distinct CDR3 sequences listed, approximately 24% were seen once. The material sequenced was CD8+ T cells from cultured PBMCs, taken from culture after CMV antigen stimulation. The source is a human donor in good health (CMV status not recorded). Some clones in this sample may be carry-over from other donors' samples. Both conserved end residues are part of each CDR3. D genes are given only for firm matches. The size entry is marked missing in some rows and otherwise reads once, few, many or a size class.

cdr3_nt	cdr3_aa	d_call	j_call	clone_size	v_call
TGTGCCAGCAGCGAAAGCCAGCCGATTTATGGCTACACCTTC	CASSESQPIYGYTF	NA	TRBJ1-2	few	TRBV7-2
TGTGCCAGCAGCTTACGGCAGACCACGGGGACAGAGACCCAGTACTTC	CASSLRQTTGTETQYF	NA	TRBJ2-5	many	TRBV7-9
TGTGCCAGCAGCGAACACGGGACTATTAGCACAGATACGCAGTATTTT	CASSEHGTISTDTQYF	TRBD2	TRBJ2-3	NA	TRBV7-2
TGTGCCAGCAGCTCCCAGGGGGCCGAGCAGTACTTC	CASSSQGAEQYF	TRBD1	TRBJ2-7	NA	TRBV7-3
TGTGCCAGCAGTTACTCTGGACTAGTCGGGTCCAATGAGCAGTTCTTC	CASSYSGLVGSNEQFF	TRBD2	TRBJ2-1	many	TRBV6-5
TGTGCCAGCAGCCTTTCAAGTAGTCGCGATGAAAAACTGTTTTTT	CASSLSSSRDEKLFF	NA	TRBJ1-4	NA	TRBV6-6
TGCAGCGTTGAGGACGGGGGCGCGAACACCGGGGAGCTGTTTTTT	CSVEDGGANTGELFF	NA	TRBJ2-2	many	TRBV29-1
TGTGCCAGCAGCTTAGGGGCGGGGGGACCCTACAATGAGCAGTTCTTC	CASSLGAGGPYNEQFF	TRBD2	TRBJ2-1	many	TRBV7-8
TGTGCCAGCAGTATATACGCGGGTCCGTACCAAACCTTCGGCAAGAACTATGGCTACACCTTC	CASSIYAGPYQTFGKNYGYTF	NA	TRBJ1-2	many	TRBV7-6
TGCAGTGCTAGGTTGCAGGGCACAGATACGCAGTATTTT	CSARLQGTDTQYF	NA	TRBJ2-3	NA	TRBV20-1
TGTGCCAGCAGCCAACTACGAGACCACGAGCAGTACTTC	CASSQLRDHEQYF	NA	TRBJ2-7	NA	TRBV6-5
TGTGCCAGTAGCACGGGATCCGGGGCTAGTTCCTACGAGCAGTACTTC	CASSTGSGASSYEQYF	NA	TRBJ2-7	few	TRBV19
TGTGCTAGCAGCAGAGGGGGGTCGAATGAGCAGTTCTTC	CASSRGGSNEQFF	NA	TRBJ2-1	many	TRBV7-7
TGCGCCAGCAGTGAAGGGGTTGCCAGGCGAAAATACAATGAGCAGTTCTTC	CASSEGVARRKYNEQFF	NA	TRBJ2-1	once	TRBV10-2
TGTGCCAACAGCTTCGGGACAGGGGAGACCCAGTACTTC	CANSFGTGETQYF	TRBD1	TRBJ2-5	once	TRBV7-9
TGTGCCATAAGGGAGTCCGGCACAGATACGCAGTATTTT	CAIRESGTDTQYF	NA	TRBJ2-3	NA	TRBV6-2/TRBV6-3
TGTGCCAGCATGCGAGGAGGTACGCAGTATTTT	CASMRGGTQYF	NA	TRBJ2-3	few	TRBV6-1
TGTGCCAGCAGTTACTCATTGGAGGCTCTTAATGAAAAACTGTTTTTT	CASSYSLEALNEKLFF	NA	TRBJ1-4	few	TRBV6-6
TGCGCCAGCAGCCCCGTCGAAGGTTTGGAAGCTTTCTTT	CASSPVEGLEAFF	NA	TRBJ1-1	many	TRBV4-3
TGTGCCAGCAGTTACCCAGTGGGGAGCACAGATACGCAGTATTTT	CASSYPVGSTDTQYF	NA	TRBJ2-3	NA	TRBV6-7
TGTGCCAGCAGCTTGGGCAGGGTTGCCGAAAGGAACACTGAAGCTTTCTTT	CASSLGRVAERNTEAFF	NA	TRBJ1-1	many	TRBV7-8
TGCAGCGTTGAGCCTCCGGGGACTCGAGCGGGGAGCTCCTACAATGAGCAGTTCTTC	CSVEPPGTRAGSSYNEQFF	TRBD2	TRBJ2-1	NA	TRBV29-1
TGCAGTGCTAGAGGCCACAGGGAATACACTGAAGCTTTCTTT	CSARGHREYTEAFF	NA	TRBJ1-1	NA	TRBV20-1
TGTGCCAGCAGTTTATCGGCTGGGGCGGAGCAGTACTTC	CASSLSAGAEQYF	NA	TRBJ2-7	many	TRBV27
TGCAGTGCTTCGATCGGGACAGAGGGATCACCCCTCCACTTT	CSASIGTEGSPLHF	TRBD1	TRBJ1-6	NA	TRBV20-1
TGTGCCAGCAGCTTAGCAGGGGCGGGCTATGGCTACACCTTC	CASSLAGAGYGYTF	NA	TRBJ1-2	NA	TRBV11-2
TGTGCCAGCAGTGAAGCTGGTCCGGCCTCGGGGAACACTGAAGCTTTCTTT	CASSEAGPASGNTEAFF	NA	TRBJ1-1	NA	TRBV2
TGTGCCAGCAGTTATGAGACTAGTGACAATGAGCAGTTCTTC	CASSYETSDNEQFF	NA	TRBJ2-1	NA	TRBV6-2/TRBV6-3
TGTGCCAGCGGGCCCAACTCCTACGAGCAGTACTTC	CASGPNSYEQYF	NA	TRBJ2-7	many	TRBV12-3/TRBV12-4
TGTGCCAGCAGTCGATCCAGGAACGGGGAGCTGTTTTTT	CASSRSRNGELFF	NA	TRBJ2-2	many	TRBV12-3/TRBV12-4
TGCGCCAGCAGCCAAGATGCAGCGGGACAGACAAATTCACCCCTCCACTTT	CASSQDAAGQTNSPLHF	TRBD1	TRBJ1-6	NA	TRBV4-1
TGTGCCAGCAGCACTCCGACAGGGCTGTTCTACGAGCAGTACTTC	CASSTPTGLFYEQYF	TRBD1	TRBJ2-7	many	TRBV7-9
TGTGCCAGCAGTTACATGGCAAAGGCTGGCAATCAGCCCCAGCATTTT	CASSYMAKAGNQPQHF	NA	TRBJ1-5	few	TRBV6-2/TRBV6-3
TGTGCCATCAGCCCAACAGGGCCTCCCACCGGGGAGCTGTTTTTT	CAISPTGPPTGELFF	NA	TRBJ2-2	many	TRBV10-3
TGCAGTGCTAGGCGACTAGCGGGGGGTACGGGGGAGACCCAGTACTTC	CSARRLAGGTGETQYF	TRBD2	TRBJ2-5	NA	TRBV20-1
TGTGCCAGCATTGAAGGACAGGGCTACGAGCAGTACTTC	CASIEGQGYEQYF	TRBD1	TRBJ2-7	few	TRBV7-9
TGTGCCAGCAGCGTATTTGGAGGAAACACCATATATTTT	CASSVFGGNTIYF	NA	TRBJ1-3	few	TRBV9
TGTGCCAGTAGTATAGTAGCAGGGGGCGTATCCAATCAGCCCCAGCATTTT	CASSIVAGGVSNQPQHF	TRBD1	TRBJ1-5	few	TRBV19
TGTGCCAGCAGCGGAGCCGGGGGACAGCCCCAGCATTTT	CASSGAGGQPQHF	NA	TRBJ1-5	many	TRBV7-2
TGTGCCAGCAGCTTAGAAGGGGGTCCCGAGCAGTACTTC	CASSLEGGPEQYF	NA	TRBJ2-7	NA	TRBV7-6
TGCGCCAGCAGTCAATCCCCGACAGGGGTGGGGTGCAATCAGCCCCAGCATTTT	CASSQSPTGVGCNQPQHF	TRBD1	TRBJ1-5	few	TRBV23-1
TGTGCCAGCAGCCCGGGACAGGGCAAAATCCGGGAGCTGTTTTTT	CASSPGQGKIRELFF	TRBD1	TRBJ2-2	NA	TRBV11-2
TGTGCCAGCAGTGAATCGACTAGCGGGGCAGCGCACACCGGGGAGCTGTTTTTT	CASSESTSGAAHTGELFF	TRBD2	TRBJ2-2	NA	TRBV6-1
TGTGCCAGCAGTGACGGGATGGCTCTAGGCTACACCTTC	CASSDGMALGYTF	NA	TRBJ1-2	NA	TRBV27
TGTGCCAGCACCAGTTCAGCTAGCGGGGGGAAGAAGGACTACGAGCAGTACTTC	CASTSSASGGKKDYEQYF	TRBD2	TRBJ2-7	many	TRBV7-6
TGTGCCAGCAGTCCCGACAGGGGGAGTCAGCCCCAGCATTTT	CASSPDRGSQPQHF	TRBD1	TRBJ1-5	few	TRBV7-2
TGTGCCAGCAGTGAGCGCGACGGAGGACCCGAGACCCAGTACTTC	CASSERDGGPETQYF	NA	TRBJ2-5	few	TRBV6-1
TGTGCCAGCAGCTTAAACGCTTTTATTATCGAATTCGGGGGTGAAGCTTTCTTT	CASSLNAFIIEFGGEAFF	NA	TRBJ1-1	few	TRBV7-9
TGTGCCAGCAGTTTGCCAGGTCAAGAGACCCAGTACTTC	CASSLPGQETQYF	NA	TRBJ2-5	NA	TRBV12-3/TRBV12-4
TGTGCCAGCAGCTTAGATGAGCGGGGGCCTGACAATGAGCAGTTCTTC	CASSLDERGPDNEQFF	TRBD2	TRBJ2-1	once	TRBV7-8
TGTGCCAGCAGCTGGGGGACATCGGAGCAGTACTTC	CASSWGTSEQYF	NA	TRBJ2-7	few	TRBV5-6
TGTGCCAGCAGCGATACAGTCGCTGAGCAGTTCTTC	CASSDTVAEQFF	NA	TRBJ2-1	NA	TRBV11-1
TGTGCCAGTAGTATCCCCGGGACAGGGCTGGAGCCCCAGCATTTT	CASSIPGTGLEPQHF	TRBD1	TRBJ1-5	few	TRBV19
TGTGCCAGCAGCCCTCACCCTCGGGGAGCGGGGGGGGATACGCAGTATTTT	CASSPHPRGAGGDTQYF	TRBD2	TRBJ2-3	many	TRBV7-3